Listed here are 14 T cell receptor beta chains from one sample, sequenced in a study of cytomegalovirus exposure and HLA in healthy donors. This PCR relied on a set of 60 Vbeta primers and 13 Jbeta primers. The table came from immunoSEQ multiplex PCR; TCRdb's copy has only in-frame clones and leaves some out. This sample contains about 150,000 clones. The sample comprised PBMCs. These receptors originate from a woman aged 50 to 65 in good health and CMV-seronegative.

V gene TRBV6-6 combines with J gene TRBJ2-7, with a tentative D call TRBD2 (5 bases). The CDR3 contains 11 residues. Germline V CDR1 and CDR2: MNHNY, SVGAGI (reference sequence). V was clipped by 4 bases and J by 5 bases, with 6 bases between them. In DNA form, the CDR3 reads TGTGCCAGCAGTTCGGGGAACGAGCAGTACTTC. Translation gives CASSSGNEQYF.

The rearrangement links TRBV27 to TRBJ1-1; D unresolved. Germline V gene data show CDR1 as MNHEY and CDR2 as SMNVEV (reference sequence). V lost 0 bases and J lost 11, with 13 bases in between. The CDR3 spans 13 residues. The CDR3 nucleotides are TGTGCCAGCAGTTTATCGTTGGGGTCGGGGGCTTTCTTT. It translates to CASSLSLGSGAFF.

The chain carries TRBV15 and TRBJ2-7, with D perhaps matching TRBD2 (6 bases). V was pared by 0 bases and J by 2 bases, with 17 bases between. Germline CDR1 is LNHNV and CDR2 is YYDKDF (reference sequence). The CDR3 length is 17 residues. As DNA, the CDR3 is TGTGCCACCAGCAGAGATGGGTCTCAGCGGGCCCCCTACGAGCAGTACTTC. The encoded protein is CATSRDGSQRAPYEQYF.

The chain recombines TRBV19 with TRBJ1-1; D gene ambiguous. The V end lost 1 base, the J end lost 1 base, and 10 bases lay between the germline ends. Germline assignment: CDR1 LNHDA and CDR2 SQIVND (reference sequence). This CDR3 has 15 residues. The CDR3 nucleotides are TGTGCCAGTAGTATAGGGCAGCCTAGGAACACTGAAGCTTTCTTT. Encoded protein: CASSIGQPRNTEAFF.

V gene TRBV18 combines with J gene TRBJ2-3, with D perhaps TRBD1 (6 bases). V dropped 3 bases and J dropped 7 bases, with 20 bases sitting between them. Germline CDR1 reads KGHSH; CDR2 reads LQKENI. The CDR3 contains 16 residues. The CDR3 coding sequence is TGTGCCAGCTCACCGACCCGGACAGAGGCTGGGAATACGCAGTATTTT. Protein product: CASSPTRTEAGNTQYF.

V is TRBV4-1 and J is TRBJ2-7, with 8 bases lining up with TRBD1. The CDR3 is 17 residues long. Trimming took 5 bases from V and 1 from J; bases not matched to a gene: 13. Germline CDR1 and CDR2: MGHRA and YSYEKL. CDR3 DNA: TGCGCCAGCAGCAACCCGACCCGGACAGGGCTTTCCTACGAGCAGTACTTC. Amino acid sequence: CASSNPTRTGLSYEQYF.

Worth noting for this clone: The sample has other DNA sequences that encode this CDR3 too. The chain employs TRBV28 and TRBJ1-1, with D possibly being TRBD1 (5 bases). CDR1 is MDHEN, CDR2 SYDVKM, per germline. The CDR3 runs 12 residues. Trimming left V 5 bases short and J 7 bases short, with 11 bases between. In DNA, the CDR3 is TGTGCCAGCAGTACTCCGACAGTTGAAGCTTTCTTT. Protein product: CASSTPTVEAFF.

V usage is TRBV30 and J usage is TRBJ2-5, with 10 positions matching TRBD1. The CDR3 length is 15 residues. Germline CDR1 is GTSNPN and CDR2 is SVGIG (reference sequence). V gave up 0 bases and J gave up 5 bases; unmatched junction bases: 6. In DNA, the CDR3 is TGTGCCTGGAGTGTACAGACAGGGGGCCGGGAGACCCAGTACTTC. It specifies CAWSVQTGGRETQYF. The variable domain in full, completed from reference TRBV30 and TRBJ2-5, reads SQTIHQWPATLVQPVGSPLSLECTVEGTSNPNLYWYRQAAGRGLQLLFYSVGIGQISSEVPQNLSASRPQDRQFILSSKKLLLSDSGFYLCAWSVQTGGRETQYFGPGTRLLVL.

This rearrangement joins TRBV10-3 to TRBJ1-2, with a tentative D call TRBD1 (5 bases). Germline V gene data show CDR1 as ENHRY and CDR2 as SYGVKD. The CDR3 loop spans 14 amino acids. Trimming took 2 bases from V and 3 from J, leaving 10 bases between them. CDR3 sequence: CAISEGSRDYGYTF. As DNA, the CDR3 is TGTGCCATCAGTGAGGGCTCCAGGGACTATGGCTACACCTTC.

The rearrangement joins TRBV18 to TRBJ2-7; TRBD1 agrees at 8 bases. Germline values: CDR1 KGHSH, CDR2 LQKENI. CDR3 length: 14 residues. The trim removed 2 bases at V and 2 bases at J, leaving 2 bases unmatched. CDR3 sequence: CASSPVQGAYEQYF. The CDR3 DNA is TGTGCCAGCTCACCAGTACAGGGGGCCTACGAGCAGTACTTC.

The chain recombines TRBV19 with TRBJ1-4; TRBD1 might be the D (5 bases). The germline V gene has CDR1 LNHDA and CDR2 SQIVND (reference sequence). V lost 7 bases and J lost 5, with 20 bases in between. This CDR3 is built from 16 residues. The chain's CDR3 is CASTAAGTSRNEKLFF. Written as DNA, the CDR3 is TGTGCCAGTACCGCCGCGGGGACCAGTCGAAATGAAAAACTGTTTTTT.

The chain combines TRBV7-3 with TRBJ2-7; TRBD1 matches at 11 bases. Unmatched junction bases numbered 3, after V lost 3 bases and J lost 5 bases. The CDR3 is made up of 14 amino acids. From germline, CDR1 is SGHTA and CDR2 FQGTGA. The CDR3 DNA reads TGTGCCAGCAGCTTGGGACAGGGGGTGAACGAGCAGTACTTC. As protein: CASSLGQGVNEQYF.

V is TRBV27 and J is TRBJ2-7; 9 positions match TRBD1. In germline, CDR1 is MNHEY, CDR2 SMNVEV (reference sequence). The length of the CDR3 is 13 residues. V lost 5 bases, J lost 6 bases, and 5 bases stayed unmatched. The DNA of the CDR3 is TGTGCCAGCAGTCCGGGGACAGGGTTCGAGCAGTACTTC. This codes for CASSPGTGFEQYF.

The chain carries TRBV5-1 and TRBJ2-1; D is unresolved. Germline V gene data show CDR1 as SGHRS and CDR2 as YFSETQ. The CDR3 sequence is 19 residues long. The V end lost 2 bases, the J end lost 5 bases, and 26 bases lay between the germline ends. DNA of the CDR3: TGCGCCAGCAGCTTTTTATCTCGAGTGCCGGGTTATTACGACAATGAGCAGTTCTTC. This translates into CASSFLSRVPGYYDNEQFF.